Below, 27 T cell receptor beta chains from the same sample are listed, as sequenced in a study of shared clonotypes between healthy human individuals. Sequencing used immunoSEQ multiplex PCR; TCRdb keeps in-frame clones, though not all of them. This sample carries about 87,000 clones, roughly 45% of them seen once, and the ten largest clones take approximately 15%. The material sequenced was PBMCs. These receptor sequences come from a woman in her forties in good health. Some clones in this sample may be carry-over from other donors' samples.

This clone was seen more than once but under ten times. The chain combines TRBV27 with TRBJ2-3; TRBD2 aligns across 10 bases. Germline V lookup: CDR1 MNHEY, CDR2 SMNVEV (reference sequence). V lost 8 bases and J lost 2; bases outside the gene matches: 16. The CDR3 consists of 18 residues. CDR3 nucleotides: TGTGCCAGCCGCACACTCGCAGAACTAGCGGGATACACAGATACGCAGTATTTT. This codes for CASRTLAELAGYTDTQYF.

This clone appeared many times. The chain carries TRBV7-9 and TRBJ1-1; D gene ambiguous. The germline V and J ends were trimmed by 5 bases and 0 bases, with 7 bases remaining between them. Germline lookup yields CDR1 SEHNR and CDR2 FQNEAQ (reference sequence). CDR3 length: 13 amino acids. The CDR3 here is CASSPTVNTEAFF. The CDR3 region has the DNA TGTGCCAGCAGCCCCACAGTGAACACTGAAGCTTTCTTT. The variable domain in full, with the rest retrieved from reference TRBV7-9 and TRBJ1-1, is DTGVSQNPRHKITKRGQNVTFRCDPISEHNRLYWYRQTLGQGPEFLTYFQNEAQLEKSRLLSDRFSAERPKGSFSTLEIQRTEQGDSAMYLCASSPTVNTEAFFGQGTRLTVV.

V is TRBV28 and J is TRBJ2-7, with no clear D. The CDR3 covers 12 residues. Germline V gene lookup returns CDR1 MDHEN and CDR2 SYDVKM. The V gene lost 3 bases and the J gene lost 5 bases, with 8 bases spanning the gap. The CDR3 coding sequence is TGTGCCAGCAGTTTTCCCCCAAACGAGCAGTACTTC. This codes for CASSFPPNEQYF.

The sample holds a few counts of this clone. The chain has TRBV6-6 and TRBJ2-5; 7 bases line up with TRBD2. The DNA end is more similar to TRBJ2-7, so the J call may be wrong. The CDR3 contains 14 residues. Per the germline V gene, CDR1 is MNHNY and CDR2 is SVGAGI (reference sequence). Here the CDR3 reads CASSYSAGVSEQYF. For the CDR3, the DNA is TGTGCCAGCAGTTACTCGGCGGGAGTAAGCGAGCAGTACTTC.

The sample holds one count of this clone. A read error is the likely source, as a far larger clone sits one nucleotide away. V is TRBV5-1 and J is TRBJ1-2; 7 bases are shared with TRBD1. Germline loops: CDR1 SGHRS, CDR2 YFSETQ. Germline trimming cut 4 bases from V and 8 bases from J; bases unmatched to any gene: 8. CDR3 length: 13 residues. The CDR3 here is CASSATGLGGYTF. The DNA for the CDR3 is TGCGCCAGCAGCGCGACAGGGTTGGGCGGCTACACCTTC.

Turning to this clone: A much larger clone sits a single nucleotide away, making a read error possible. This chain connects TRBV4-2 to TRBJ1-4; no definite D call. CDR3 length: 15 residues. Germline values: CDR1 LGHNA, CDR2 YNFKEQ. The CDR3 DNA follows: TGTGACAGCAGCCAAGTGGCTGGGGTGGGTGAAAAACTGTTTTTT. This translates into CDSSQVAGVGEKLFF.

This clone was counted many times. The chain is built from TRBV28 and TRBJ1-5; maybe TRBD1 (5 bases). The CDR3 loop spans 16 amino acids. The germline V and J ends were trimmed by 0 bases and 0 bases, with 9 bases remaining between them. Germline CDR1 reads MDHEN; CDR2 reads SYDVKM. The CDR3 sequence: CASSLWVDTSNQPQHF. CDR3 nucleotides: TGTGCCAGCAGTTTATGGGTGGACACTAGCAATCAGCCCCAGCATTTT.

V usage is TRBV5-1 and J usage is TRBJ2-1; D is ambiguous. CDR3 length: 13 amino acids. The germline CDR1 and CDR2 sequences are SGHRS and YFSETQ. V lost 2 bases and J lost 5, with 8 bases in between. The CDR3 DNA reads as TGCGCCAGCAGCTTTGGTGGGGACAATGAGCAGTTCTTC. Protein sequence: CASSFGGDNEQFF.

This rearrangement joins TRBV1 to TRBJ1-5; the table's D call of TRBD1 was not tested on the DNA. TRBV1 counts as a pseudogene. The length of the CDR3 is 16 residues. CDR3 sequence reads: CTSSQEETGNYQPQHF. The CDR3, as DNA: TGCACCAGCAGCCAAGAGGAGACAGGGAACTATCAGCCCCAGCATTTT.

The rearrangement links TRBV29-1 to TRBJ1-2; possible D gene TRBD1, 5 bases. Trimming removed 6 bases at V and 5 bases at J, with 13 bases between. The CDR3 sequence is 12 residues long. The germline CDR1 and CDR2 sequences are SQVTM and ANQGSEA. The CDR3 DNA is TGCAGCGTGACCGGGGCAACTTATGGCTACACCTTC. It yields the protein CSVTGATYGYTF.

This clone was recorded many times. The gene calls are TRBV7-9 and TRBJ1-4, with a weak D call TRBD1 (5 bases). Trimming left V 5 bases short and J 11 bases short, with 24 bases between. CDR1 SEHNR and CDR2 FQNEAQ come from the germline V gene (reference sequence). CDR3 length equals 16 residues. This CDR3 is CASSGLGESPRFKLFF. CDR3 DNA sequence: TGTGCCAGCAGCGGCTTAGGGGAGTCTCCGAGGTTTAAACTGTTTTTT.

Note on this clone: Just one base apart from a much larger clone, this may be a read error. Other DNA sequences in the sample encode the same CDR3. The chain uses TRBV19 and TRBJ1-5; maybe TRBD1 (5 bases). With 4 bases removed from V and 7 bases from J, the gap between germline ends came to 20 bases. Germline V gene data show CDR1 as LNHDA and CDR2 as SQIVND (reference sequence). The CDR3 is 16 amino acids. CDR3 sequence reads: CASSKGTEYSNQPQHF. The CDR3 coding sequence is TGTGCCAGTAGTAAAGGGACGGAATACTCGAACCAGCCCCAGCATTTT.

The CDR3 region is CAWTSAPGGGGNTIYF. DNA of the CDR3: TGTGCCTGGACTTCGGCTCCAGGGGGTGGTGGAAACACCATATATTTT. This sequence joins TRBV30 and TRBJ1-3, with 7 nucleotides matching TRBD1. The trim removed 4 bases at V and 3 bases at J, leaving 12 bases unmatched. Germline V lookup: CDR1 GTSNPN, CDR2 SVGIG (reference sequence). The CDR3 has 16 residues.

This clone is a singleton in its sample. The chain uses TRBV2 and TRBJ2-1; D is uncertain. This CDR3 has 10 residues. V was cut by 4 bases and J by 7 bases, with 2 bases left in between. Germline CDR1 reads SNHLY; CDR2 reads FYNNEI. The CDR3 coding sequence is TGTGCCAGCAGTGGAAATGAGCAGTTCTTC. Translating gives CASSGNEQFF.

The rearrangement links TRBV6-1 to TRBJ1-5; D not certain. The V end was cut by 4 bases, the J end by 0 bases, with 7 bases between. CDR1 MNHNS and CDR2 SASEGT come from the germline V gene. This CDR3 comprises 14 residues. In DNA, the CDR3 is TGTGCCAGCAGTGCCGGATATAGCAATCAGCCCCAGCATTTT. Translated: CASSAGYSNQPQHF.

Concerning this clone: With only one base between it and a far larger clone, this is likely a read error. V usage is TRBV30 and J usage is TRBJ2-7, with D unclear. The CDR3 is 11 residues long. CDR1 is GTSNPN and CDR2 is SVGIG in the germline V gene (reference sequence). The CDR3 sequence is CAWSSNYGQYF. The DNA of the CDR3 is TGTGCCTGGAGTTCAAACTACGGGCAGTACTTC.

The chain recombines TRBV5-1 with TRBJ2-1, with D uncertain. Germline CDR1 and CDR2: SGHRS and YFSETQ. V was cut by 1 base and J by 6 bases, with 14 bases left in between. This CDR3 is built from 15 residues. CDR3 bases: TGCGCCAGCAGCTTGTACCAGCAAGGCCCCAATGAGCAGTTCTTC. This codes for CASSLYQQGPNEQFF.

J is TRBJ1-2 and V is TRBV6-5, with a possible D match to TRBD1 (6 bases). CDR3 length: 15 residues. Trimming took 7 bases from V and 5 from J, leaving 20 bases between them. Looked up from germline, CDR1 is MNHEY and CDR2 is SVGAGI. DNA for the CDR3: TGTGCCAGCACCGACCAAGGGGGGAATGTGTATGGCTACACCTTC. Protein: CASTDQGGNVYGYTF.

The chain is built from TRBV27 and TRBJ2-1; 7 bases align to TRBD2. The V gene end was trimmed by 0 bases and the J gene end by 4 bases; junction bases not matched to a gene: 6. CDR1 and CDR2 from the germline V gene are MNHEY and SMNVEV (reference sequence). The CDR3 sequence is 16 residues long. The CDR3 sequence: CASSLSSGDLYNEQFF. The CDR3 DNA reads TGTGCCAGCAGTTTATCCAGCGGGGACCTATACAATGAGCAGTTCTTC.

The table lists this clone with many counts. The chain joins TRBV7-9 to TRBJ2-1; D is uncertain. This CDR3 is built from 11 residues. Germline CDR1 is SEHNR and CDR2 is FQNEAQ (reference sequence). Between the trimmed V and J ends, which lost 1 base and 8 bases, there was a span of 3 bases. The CDR3 sequence is CASSLVDEQFF. CDR3 nucleotides: TGTGCCAGCAGCTTAGTCGATGAGCAGTTCTTC.

This clone has a count of ten or more. Other DNA variants within this sample encode the same CDR3. V usage is TRBV6-1 and J usage is TRBJ1-5, with a tentative D call TRBD1 (5 bases). The ends were cut back, 5 bases at V and 5 bases at J, with 10 bases in the middle. This CDR3 comprises 13 residues. The germline CDR1 and CDR2 sequences are MNHNS and SASEGT. The CDR3 spells CASSRDEYQPQHF. The CDR3 DNA sequence: TGTGCCAGCAGTCGGGACGAGTATCAGCCCCAGCATTTT.

This clone was detected a few times. The genes are TRBV30 and TRBJ1-1; no clear D gene. Germline-derived CDR1 and CDR2 are GTSNPN and SVGIG (reference sequence). The CDR3 contains 15 residues. V was clipped by 0 bases and J by 2 bases, with 13 bases between them. The CDR3 region is CAWSVLGGPNTEAFF. The CDR3 region has the DNA TGTGCCTGGAGTGTATTGGGCGGCCCAAACACTGAAGCTTTCTTT. The entire variable domain, with the rest obtained from reference TRBV30 and TRBJ1-1, is as follows: SQTIHQWPATLVQPVGSPLSLECTVEGTSNPNLYWYRQAAGRGLQLLFYSVGIGQISSEVPQNLSASRPQDRQFILSSKKLLLSDSGFYLCAWSVLGGPNTEAFFGQGTRLTVV.

Only a few counts were recorded for this clone. The genes are TRBV7-9 and TRBJ1-1; 7 nucleotides align to TRBD1. Trimming removed 8 bases from V and 0 bases from J; junction bases left unmatched: 9. This CDR3 spans 15 amino acids. CDR1 is SEHNR, CDR2 FQNEAQ, per germline (reference sequence). CDR3 nucleotide sequence: TGTGCCAGCGGACAGGACAGACGTCTGAACACTGAAGCTTTCTTT. Translated, it gives CASGQDRRLNTEAFF.

The rearrangement joins TRBV28 to TRBJ1-2; D is uncertain. CDR3 length: 12 residues. Trimming pared 7 bases from V and 4 bases from J, leaving 10 bases between. Germline CDR1 MDHEN, CDR2 SYDVKM. This CDR3 reads CASTSTGYGYTF. CDR3 DNA: TGTGCCAGCACCTCGACGGGCTATGGCTACACCTTC.

This clone was seen a handful of times. This chain connects TRBV25-1 to TRBJ2-1; TRBD1 matches 7 bases. Trimming removed 10 bases from V and 4 bases from J; junction bases left unmatched: 13. Germline-derived CDR1 and CDR2 are MGHDK and SYGVNS. The CDR3 totals 15 residues. The CDR3 protein is CATGRQGRVYNEQFF. The DNA of the CDR3 is TGTGCCACCGGAAGACAGGGAAGGGTTTACAATGAGCAGTTCTTC.

On this clone itself: A far bigger clonotype differs at one base, so this is likely a read error. V usage is TRBV25-1 and J usage is TRBJ1-4, with TRBD1 matching over 8 bases. CDR3 size: 17 residues. V shed 1 base and J 8 bases; nucleotides not matched to a gene: 12. CDR1 and CDR2 (germline): MGHDK, SYGVNS. The CDR3 DNA sequence: TGTGCCAGCAGTGAATCAGTTGTCGGGCACAGGGGGGAAAAACTGTTTTTT. Amino acid sequence: CASSESVVGHRGEKLFF. The variable domain in full, completed from reference TRBV25-1 and TRBJ1-4, reads EADIYQTPRYLVIGTGKKITLECSQTMGHDKMYWYQQDPGMELHLIHYSYGVNSTEKGDLSSESTVSRIRTEHFPLTLESARPSHTSQYLCASSESVVGHRGEKLFFGSGTQLSVL.

The V gene is TRBV6-4, the J gene TRBJ2-2, with a tentative D call TRBD2 (6 bases). Trimming removed 6 bases from V and 1 base from J, with 9 bases in between. Germline CDR1 is MRHNA and CDR2 is SNTAGT. The CDR3 has 14 amino acids. CDR3 region: CASRAGQNTGELFF. Written as DNA, the CDR3 is TGTGCCAGCAGGGCGGGGCAGAACACCGGGGAGCTGTTTTTT.